This T cell receptor (beta chain) was identified during a study of monozygotic twins with inflammatory bowel disease (dated by TCRdb to about 2019). Concerning the study at large: The full study comprised about 28 monozygotic twin pairs: nine German pairs (four IBD-concordant, five IBD-discordant) and 19 IBD-discordant Danish pairs. The search for disease-associated traits relied mainly on comparing, within discordant pairs, IBD patients with their genetically identical healthy co-twins. Each individual had, on average, about 151 000 unique TCRalpha sequences and 181 000 unique TCRbeta sequences available for analysis.

The library relied on 5' RACE. Each TCR library was prepared from roughly 3.5 ug of total RNA. cDNA was synthesized with SMARTScribe reverse transcriptase in eight separate reactions per sample. Unique molecular identifiers containing a 6-nucleotide sample barcode were introduced through template switching during cDNA synthesis. TCRalpha and TCRbeta cDNA was amplified by two nested PCRs of about 15 and 9 cycles, with bead purification after each PCR. Before amplification, the cDNA was treated with uracil DNA-glycosylase and purified using the QIAquick PCR purification kit. The second PCR added Illumina TruSeq-compatible adapters along with sample-specific barcodes. TapeStation and Qubit were used to check library quality and concentration, and 5 to 5.5 ng of each library was pooled. Pooled libraries were sequenced on an Illumina HiSeq2500 single-index Rapid Run with 2 x 100 bp reads and custom sequencing primers. Concerning the study's data processing: PCR and sequencing errors were corrected by UMI-based consensus assembly using MiGEC version 1.2.6. MiXCR version 2.1.1 was used for V(D)J alignment, clonotype assembly and CDR3 extraction. Gene usage, clonotype sharing and MAIT/NKT TCR abundance were normalised by analysing the top 1000, 10 000 and 20 000 clonotypes per sample. After downsampling to 27 000 UMIs, diversity was calculated as the inverse Simpson index using the vegan R package. Statistical testing used paired Mann-Whitney U tests on the discordant twin pairs and applied Benjamini-Hochberg correction for multiple testing. After the reads were reprocessed by TCRdb, one entry was made per CDR3 protein sequence, with no DNA. The V and J calls and clone size are TCRdb's, not the authors'. For this sample, the table gives approximately 300,000 distinct CDR3 sequences. The ten top clones hold more than 4.5% of the sample.

In the case of this clonotype: The specificity of this receptor is unknown.

The paper as a whole reports these results and caveats: The analysis was unable to tell different T cell subtypes apart. TCRbeta repertoire diversity, by inverse Simpson index, was decreased in IBD patients compared with their healthy co-twins. Concordant and discordant twins showed no difference in repertoire similarity, possibly because of limited statistical power. Differing immunosuppressive treatments among patients may have added background noise and inter-individual variability to the repertoires. The results gave no support for a single strong signal or clonotype linked to IBD. IBD patients shared fewer clonotypes with other individuals than healthy twins did, most markedly in patients showing signs of disease activity.

Looking up the germline V gene (reference sequence) yields CDR1 SEHNR and CDR2 FQNEAQ. The CDR3 holds 13 amino acids from the cysteine to the phenylalanine. No DNA appears here. From each donor, an approximately 2.3 ml peripheral blood sample was drawn into PAXgene tubes and stored at -80 degrees C. Without any T cell sorting, total RNA was extracted from whole blood using the PAXgene blood miRNA kit on an automated QIAcube. Peripheral blood from monozygotic twin pairs, either concordant or discordant for inflammatory bowel disease, underwent deep TCRalpha and TCRbeta repertoire profiling that used unique molecular barcoding. For every twin pair, smoking habits were documented, and each individual was categorised as a current, former or never smoker.

Sequenced input: blood. The V and J segments used are TRBV7-9 and TRBJ1-2. The clonotype comes from a human donor with ulcerative colitis or Crohn's disease, or a healthy co-twin of an affected twin (not recorded which). The CDR3 here reads CASSQQPNYGYTF.